Reported below is one T cell receptor (beta chain). Its antigen is not yet known. No much larger clone exists at a distance of one base, and base qualities are not known. This entry is derived from a study of blood T cell repertoires in COVID-19 (TCRdb year 2020). In the study overall: Samples from collaborators originated in the United States, Italy and Spain and spanned both the acute and convalescent phases of COVID-19. The prospective study material was composed of cDNA or gDNA derived from T cells, B-cell-depleted T cells, or PBMCs. Subjects who had been exposed to COVID-19, were actively infected with it, or had recovered from it provided the deeply sampled blood TCRbeta repertoires that made up the dataset. The repertoires were released in a freely available public database meant as a resource for research on the immune response to SARS-CoV-2. The samples were drawn from the first 160 participants of the ongoing ImmuneRACE study and from 1,254 subjects provided by 6 global collaborators. Nearly every sample came with metadata listing a de-identified subject ID, COVID-19 status, age in years and sex. HLA class I and class II types, where available, came from metadata supplied by the sample provider rather than from assay-based typing.

Summary of the overall study and its limitations: The quantity of clinical and demographic metadata differed by source and by participant and was supplied without curation.

TCRbeta CDR3 regions were amplified from genomic DNA by means of the immunoSEQ Assay, a bias-controlled multiplex PCR. In the authors' own workflow: The number of nucleated cells in each sample was estimated from the amplification of reference gene primers within the assay. To quantify the absolute abundance of each unique TCRbeta CDR3 rearrangement, sequence reads were collapsed and filtered. Productive Simpson clonality was computed per sample as the square root of Simpson's diversity index over productive rearrangements. TCRdb obtained this table from immuneACCESS and retained in-frame rearrangements with V and J assigned. These tables miss some clones; where compared with another copy, unresolved V genes account for less than half of the shortfall, and the remainder is unexplained. The DNA was the basis for D and trimming; V, J and clone size are from that table. A total of about 100,000 clones appear in this sample, roughly 92% of them only once. Approximately 2% of the sample is taken by the ten largest.

Whole blood was collected in K2EDTA tubes by collaborating institutions according to the institutions' own protocols. For TCRbeta analysis, collaborators shipped samples in one of three forms: frozen whole blood, isolated PBMCs, or DNA extracted from either of those sample types. CDR1 and CDR2 were assigned from the germline V gene as MDHEN and SYDVKM. V loses 5 bases at its end and J loses 5 bases; junction bases beyond the gene matches: 4. The CDR3 runs 14 amino acids, cysteine and phenylalanine included. The only DNA kept is the CDR3, 42 bases in frame from the first base. The source is a man aged 45 to 65 with active COVID-19. The sequenced sample was peripheral blood. Here the chain combines TRBV28 and TRBJ1-4, with 8 central nucleotides matching TRBD1. The nucleotide sequence is given as TGTGCCAGCAGTCCCAGGGGGCACAATGAAAAACTGTTTTTT. Translated, it gives CASSPRGHNEKLFF.